This passage covers 32 T cell receptor beta chains from one sample sequenced in a study of cytomegalovirus exposure and HLA in healthy donors. A multiplex PCR was run with 60 Vbeta primers and 13 Jbeta primers. Some clones are missing from TCRdb's copy, which holds only in-frame ones; the method was immunoSEQ multiplex PCR. This sample has 150,000 to 200,000 clones, with roughly 82% found just once. The sample taken for sequencing was PBMCs. All receptors come from a woman between 45 and 65 years old in good health and CMV-seropositive.

The rearrangement uses TRBV9 and TRBJ2-1, with D maybe TRBD1 (5 bases). Germline CDR1 is SGDLS and CDR2 is YYNGEE. The CDR3 has 13 amino acids. V was trimmed by 4 bases and J by 4 bases, leaving 9 bases between them. CDR3 sequence reads: CASSPAGYNEQFF. The CDR3 coding sequence is TGTGCCAGCAGCCCAGCAGGGTACAATGAGCAGTTCTTC. Full variable domain (missing parts from reference TRBV9 and TRBJ2-1): DSGVTQTPKHLITATGQRVTLRCSPRSGDLSVYWYQQSLDQGLQFLIQYYNGEERAKGNILERFSAQQFPDLHSELNLSSLELGDSALYFCASSPAGYNEQFFGPGTRLTVL.

This clone came up once. This chain connects TRBV2 to TRBJ1-5, with D possibly matching TRBD1 (5 bases). This CDR3 comprises 15 residues. V was clipped by 4 bases and J by 2 bases, with 12 bases between them. CDR1 SNHLY and CDR2 FYNNEI come from the germline V gene. The CDR3 nucleotides read TGTGCCAGCAGTGCTGGGGGGAGTCGCAATCAGCCCCAGCATTTT. Amino acids: CASSAGGSRNQPQHF.

This clone was seen more than once but under ten times. This sequence joins TRBV19 and TRBJ2-5; 7 bases fit TRBD2. Per germline, CDR1 LNHDA and CDR2 SQIVND (reference sequence). The CDR3 has 13 residues. After removal of 3 bases from V and 9 bases from J, the junction contained 7 bases not matched to a gene. The CDR3 loop reads CASSMEAGKAQYF. The CDR3 DNA follows: TGTGCCAGTAGTATGGAAGCGGGGAAGGCCCAGTACTTC.

The chain carries TRBV11-2 and TRBJ1-1, with D unresolved. The germline gives CDR1 SGHAT, CDR2 FQNNGV. The CDR3 is made up of 13 amino acids. V was trimmed by 1 base and J by 5 bases, leaving 8 bases between them. The CDR3 bases are TGTGCCAGCAGCTTAGGACAACGGACTGAAGCTTTCTTT. It specifies CASSLGQRTEAFF. The variable domain in full, completed from reference TRBV11-2 and TRBJ1-1, reads EAGVAQSPRYKIIEKRQSVAFWCNPISGHATLYWYQQILGQGPKLLIQFQNNGVVDDSQLPKDRFSAERLKGVDSTLKIQPAKLEDSAVYLCASSLGQRTEAFFGQGTRLTVV.

This clone has just a few counts. V usage is TRBV5-6 and J usage is TRBJ2-7; TRBD1 matches 8 bases. Germline V gene sequence: CDR1 SGHDT, CDR2 YYEEEE. V shed 5 bases and J 6 bases; nucleotides not matched to a gene: 7. This CDR3 comprises 13 residues. The CDR3 region is CASRRDRRSEQYF. The CDR3 coding sequence is TGTGCCAGCAGGCGGGACAGGCGGAGCGAGCAGTACTTC.

This clone was seen only once. The J gene is TRBJ1-6, the V gene TRBV5-6; D ambiguous. The length of the CDR3 is 15 residues. Germline V gene data show CDR1 as SGHDT and CDR2 as YYEEEE. V dropped 2 bases and J dropped 7 bases, with 13 bases sitting between them. DNA of the CDR3: TGTGCCAGCAGCTTACCGGGTGCCACCAATTCACCCCTCCACTTT. Translating it yields CASSLPGATNSPLHF.

This clone was counted between two and nine times. J is TRBJ1-2 and V is TRBV29-1, with D possibly TRBD1 on 6 matching bases. V dropped 1 base and J dropped 4 bases, with 10 bases sitting between them. CDR1 is SQVTM, CDR2 ANQGSEA, per germline. The CDR3 is made up of 13 amino acids. CDR3 in DNA: TGCAGCGTTGAAGGGGACAAAAGCTATGGCTACACCTTC. This gives the protein CSVEGDKSYGYTF. Supplemented by reference TRBV29-1 and TRBJ1-2, the full variable domain reads SAVISQKPSRDICQRGTSLTIQCQVDSQVTMMFWYRQQPGQSLTLIATANQGSEATYESGFVIDKFPISRPNLTFSTLTVSNMSPEDSSIYLCSVEGDKSYGYTFGSGTRLTVV.

The chain couples TRBV5-1 to TRBJ1-1, with 10 bases identical to TRBD1. Germline CDR1 is SGHRS and CDR2 is YFSETQ. Trimming removed 4 bases from V and 5 bases from J; junction bases left unmatched: 5. The CDR3 extends over 14 amino acids. The chain's CDR3 is CASSTDRGRTEAFF. DNA of the CDR3: TGCGCCAGCAGCACGGACAGGGGGAGAACTGAAGCTTTCTTT. The variable domain in full, completed from reference TRBV5-1 and TRBJ1-1, reads KAGVTQTPRYLIKTRGQQVTLSCSPISGHRSVSWYQQTPGQGLQFLFEYFSETQRNKGNFPGRFSGRQFSNSRSEMNVSTLELGDSALYLCASSTDRGRTEAFFGQGTRLTVV.

V is TRBV30 and J is TRBJ1-2; 10 nucleotides align to TRBD1. Germline V gene sequence: CDR1 GTSNPN, CDR2 SVGIG (reference sequence). The V segment lost 8 bases and the J segment 7 bases; nucleotides outside the gene matches: 7. The CDR3 has 12 amino acids. The CDR3 DNA follows: TGTGCCGGGGAGGACAGGGGGGGTGGCTACACCTTC. Translation gives CAGEDRGGGYTF.

The chain links TRBV7-6 to TRBJ2-3; 7 bases are a match to TRBD2. The CDR3 totals 15 residues. V gave up 4 bases and J gave up 2 bases; unmatched junction bases: 6. From germline, CDR1 is SGHVS and CDR2 FNYEAQ. CDR3 in amino acids: CASSYSGHNTDTQYF. In nucleotides, the CDR3 is TGTGCCAGCAGCTATAGCGGGCACAACACAGATACGCAGTATTTT.

Only a few counts were recorded for this clone. The chain combines TRBV6-1 with TRBJ1-2; the D is unclear. Germline loops: CDR1 MNHNS, CDR2 SASEGT. The CDR3 extends over 13 amino acids. V was pared by 2 bases and J by 6 bases, with 10 bases between. The CDR3 DNA reads TGTGCCAGCAGTGAAACCCACCCAGATGGCTACACCTTC. Translating gives CASSETHPDGYTF.

There are a few counts of this clone. The chain carries TRBV9 and TRBJ1-1; D remains ambiguous. The CDR3 runs to 13 residues. CDR1 is SGDLS, CDR2 YYNGEE, per germline. Trimming stripped 3 bases from V and 6 bases from J, with 12 bases between. This CDR3 reads CASSAVSYAEAFF. CDR3 DNA sequence: TGTGCCAGCAGCGCGGTGAGCTACGCTGAAGCTTTCTTT.

As DNA, the CDR3 is TGTGCCAGCAGTTACCAGGACAGGGGGAATGGCTACACCTTC. Protein sequence: CASSYQDRGNGYTF. V is TRBV6-5 and J is TRBJ1-2; 10 bases agree with TRBD1. The CDR3 loop spans 14 amino acids. Germline V gene data show CDR1 as MNHEY and CDR2 as SVGAGI. V was pared by 2 bases and J by 6 bases, with 3 bases of the junction left unmatched.

V usage is TRBV5-1 and J usage is TRBJ1-2, with a tentative D call TRBD1 (5 bases). Trimming took off 5 bases at V and 1 base at J, with 12 bases between the two ends. The CDR3 loop spans 14 amino acids. From germline, CDR1 is SGHRS and CDR2 YFSETQ. The CDR3 reads CASRPTEVNYGYTF. The CDR3 nucleotides are TGCGCCAGCAGGCCGACAGAGGTTAACTATGGCTACACCTTC.

V gene TRBV15 combines with J gene TRBJ1-5, with D perhaps TRBD1 (6 bases). The CDR3 covers 16 residues. Trimming took off 5 bases at V and 0 bases at J, with 14 bases between the two ends. In germline, CDR1 is LNHNV, CDR2 YYDKDF (reference sequence). The CDR3 protein is CATSAGTRNSNQPQHF. CDR3 sequence (DNA): TGTGCCACCAGCGCCGGGACACGTAATAGCAATCAGCCCCAGCATTTT.

This clone has just a few counts. This chain connects TRBV2 to TRBJ2-7, with a weak D call TRBD1 (6 bases). Germline values: CDR1 SNHLY, CDR2 FYNNEI. CDR3 size: 14 residues. Between the trimmed V and J ends, which lost 3 bases and 5 bases, there was a span of 14 bases. Here the CDR3 DNA reads TGTGCCAGCAGTGATTACGGCAGGGGCGACGAGCAGTACTTC. Translated, it gives CASSDYGRGDEQYF.

The chain has TRBV5-1 and TRBJ1-1; 10 bases map to TRBD1. Germline V lookup: CDR1 SGHRS, CDR2 YFSETQ. The CDR3 loop spans 15 amino acids. Trimming at V came to 3 bases and at J to 0 bases, leaving 2 bases not matched to a gene. CDR3 bases: TGCGCCAGCAGCTCCGGGACAGGGGTGAACACTGAAGCTTTCTTT. It yields the protein CASSSGTGVNTEAFF.

This chain connects TRBV19 to TRBJ1-2, with 7 bases identical to TRBD1. This CDR3 has 14 residues. The germline CDR1 and CDR2 sequences are LNHDA and SQIVND (reference sequence). Trimming at V came to 6 bases and at J to 4 bases, leaving 8 bases not matched to a gene. The CDR3 region is CASSDRVWSYGYTF. CDR3 bases: TGTGCCAGTAGCGACAGGGTTTGGTCCTATGGCTACACCTTC.

The CDR3 sequence is CASSDRAGGPLSTDTQYF. CDR3 nucleotides: TGTGCCAGCAGTGATAGAGCGGGGGGACCCCTTAGCACAGATACGCAGTATTTT. The chain couples TRBV2 to TRBJ2-3; 9 bases match TRBD2. CDR3 length: 18 amino acids. CDR1 and CDR2 (germline): SNHLY, FYNNEI. The trim removed 3 bases at V and 0 bases at J, leaving 10 bases unmatched. The whole variable domain, filled in from reference TRBV2 and TRBJ2-3, reads EPEVTQTPSHQVTQMGQEVILRCVPISNHLYFYWYRQILGQKVEFLVSFYNNEISEKSEIFDDQFSVERPDGSNFTLKIRSTKLEDSAMYFCASSDRAGGPLSTDTQYFGPGTRLTVL.

V and J are TRBV5-5 and TRBJ2-7; 9 bases are a match to TRBD1. This CDR3 has 16 amino acids. Germline V lookup: CDR1 SGHKS, CDR2 YYEKEE (reference sequence). Trimming removed 4 bases from V and 2 bases from J; junction bases left unmatched: 10. The CDR3 loop is CASSRAPGQGAYEQYF. In nucleotides, the CDR3 is TGTGCCAGCAGCCGCGCTCCGGGACAGGGAGCCTACGAGCAGTACTTC.

The chain has TRBV30 and TRBJ1-5; no clear D. Per germline, CDR1 GTSNPN and CDR2 SVGIG (reference sequence). V shed 0 bases and J shed 3 bases, with 15 bases lying between them. The CDR3 covers 16 residues. The chain's CDR3 is CAWSVSARGYNQPQHF. The DNA for the CDR3 is TGTGCCTGGAGTGTAAGCGCCAGAGGATACAATCAGCCCCAGCATTTT.

The chain recombines TRBV19 with TRBJ2-1; no clear D gene. This CDR3 contains 12 residues. The ends were cut back, 4 bases at V and 4 bases at J, with 5 bases in the middle. Per the germline V gene, CDR1 is LNHDA and CDR2 is SQIVND (reference sequence). This CDR3 is CASSTVYNEQFF. The CDR3, as DNA: TGTGCCAGTAGTACAGTTTACAATGAGCAGTTCTTC.

This clone was counted once. The rearrangement uses TRBV12-5 and TRBJ2-2, with 8 bases matching TRBD2. Germline V gene lookup returns CDR1 LGHNT and CDR2 FRNRAP. J was trimmed by 1 base and V by 0 bases; bases with no gene match: 4. The CDR3 runs 17 residues. CDR3 sequence: CASGLVRGGRNTGELFF. The CDR3 nucleotides are TGTGCTAGTGGTTTGGTACGGGGGGGGCGGAACACCGGGGAGCTGTTTTTT.

The V call is TRBV9, the J call TRBJ1-2, with D perhaps matching TRBD1 (6 bases). With 3 bases removed from V and 4 bases from J, the gap between germline ends came to 10 bases. Per germline, CDR1 SGDLS and CDR2 YYNGEE. The CDR3 covers 13 residues. CDR3 sequence (DNA): TGTGCCAGCAGCGAACAGGGAACCTATGGCTACACCTTC. It specifies CASSEQGTYGYTF.

This clone was observed a handful of times. The gene calls are TRBV2 and TRBJ2-1; D possibly corresponds to TRBD1 (5 bases). The germline gives CDR1 SNHLY, CDR2 FYNNEI. The V end was cut by 6 bases, the J end by 4 bases, with 10 bases between. This CDR3 has 13 residues. The CDR3 nucleotides read TGTGCCAGCAGGGGGCGACAGTACAATGAGCAGTTCTTC. Protein: CASRGRQYNEQFF.

The chain couples TRBV4-1 to TRBJ2-5; D not resolved. Trimming left V 0 bases short and J 0 bases short, with 5 bases between. The germline gives CDR1 MGHRA, CDR2 YSYEKL. CDR3 size: 14 residues. CDR3 in amino acids: CASSQDSDQETQYF. CDR3 nucleotide sequence: TGCGCCAGCAGCCAAGATTCAGACCAAGAGACCCAGTACTTC.

The V and J genes are TRBV9 and TRBJ2-6, with D perhaps matching TRBD2 (5 bases). Germline CDR1 is SGDLS and CDR2 is YYNGEE. Trimming cost V 4 bases and J 4 bases, with 18 bases left between them. The length of the CDR3 is 17 residues. The CDR3 region is CASSPPLGGLGANVLTF. The CDR3, as DNA: TGTGCCAGCAGCCCCCCCCTAGGAGGTCTGGGGGCCAACGTCCTGACTTTC.

J is TRBJ2-5 and V is TRBV28, with TRBD2 matching 12 bases. The ends lost 6 bases at V and 2 bases at J; junction bases unmatched: 1. Germline loops: CDR1 MDHEN, CDR2 SYDVKM. This CDR3 comprises 14 residues. The CDR3 spells CASSLAGGQETQYF. Written as DNA, the CDR3 is TGTGCCAGCAGCCTAGCGGGGGGGCAAGAGACCCAGTACTTC.

The chain links TRBV10-3 to TRBJ1-4; D gene unclear. From germline, CDR1 is ENHRY and CDR2 SYGVKD. This CDR3 spans 15 amino acids. V was trimmed by 0 bases and J by 3 bases, leaving 8 bases between them. CDR3 sequence (DNA): TGTGCCATCAGTGAGTCTGGCGGATCTAATGAAAAACTGTTTTTT. Translated: CAISESGGSNEKLFF.

This chain links TRBV2 with TRBJ2-1, with D maybe TRBD1 (5 bases). The germline CDR1 and CDR2 sequences are SNHLY and FYNNEI. V lost 4 bases and J lost 6, with 7 bases in between. The CDR3 extends over 12 amino acids. CDR3 coding DNA: TGTGCCAGCAGTGTAAGGGGCAATGAGCAGTTCTTC. This sequence encodes CASSVRGNEQFF.

The V gene is TRBV5-1, the J gene TRBJ1-6; possibly TRBD1 for D (5 bases). This CDR3 is 15 amino acids long. V was trimmed by 1 base and J by 2 bases, leaving 7 bases between them. The germline CDR1 and CDR2 sequences are SGHRS and YFSETQ. CDR3 in DNA: TGCGCCAGCAGCTTGCAGGGCCCCTATAATTCACCCCTCCACTTT. Translation: CASSLQGPYNSPLHF.

V is TRBV19 and J is TRBJ2-4, with TRBD1 matching over 7 bases. The CDR3 runs to 13 residues. Looked up from germline, CDR1 is LNHDA and CDR2 is SQIVND (reference sequence). Losses at the gene ends were 2 bases for V and 7 bases for J; bases not matched to a gene: 2. The DNA for the CDR3 is TGTGCCAGTAGTATAAGACAGGGCAACATTCAGTACTTC. This translates into CASSIRQGNIQYF.